This T cell receptor beta chain was retrieved from a study of cytomegalovirus exposure and HLA in healthy donors. Researchers ran the PCR with 60 Vbeta and 13 Jbeta primers. Using immunoSEQ multiplex PCR, the repertoire was profiled, and TCRdb retains in-frame clones only, with some absent. This table holds about 85,000 clones, about 80% found once. In its sample, this clone was seen a few times. CDR1 MDHEN and CDR2 SYDVKM come from the germline V gene. This CDR3 has 14 amino acids. V dropped 7 bases and J dropped 7 bases, with 17 bases sitting between them. The sequence was collected from a man aged 45-65 years in good health and CMV-seropositive. Input material: PBMCs. The V gene is TRBV28, the J gene TRBJ1-5; tentatively, D is TRBD1 (6 bases). The CDR3 DNA reads as TGTGCCAGCAAAAAGGGGGGGATGAGCCAGCCCCAGCATTTT. It yields the protein CASKKGGMSQPQHF.